The table lists the clone carrying this TCR beta chain with many counts. The data stem from a study of molecular identifiers for immune sequencing clone quantification. CDR1 is SGHAT and CDR2 is FQNNGV in the germline V gene. V lost 5 bases, J lost 6 bases, and 8 bases stayed unmatched. This CDR3 region has 15 residues. From the PCR reads, TCRdb called clonotypes with MiXCR, one entry per CDR3 protein. The sample has tens of thousands of distinct CDR3 sequences, less than 20% seen once. The chain links TRBV11-2 to TRBJ1-4; the match to TRBD1 covers 8 bases. The sequenced material came from naive CD8+ T cells from blood, with Jurkat cell RNA spiked in. Subset here: FACS-sorted CD8+CD4-CCR7+CD45RA+ naive T cells. The sequence was collected from a human donor in good health. Some libraries in this study had Jurkat cell RNA spiked in. The CDR3, as DNA: TGTGCCAGCAGCCAGGGCAGGGGGCGGGATGAAAAACTGTTTTTT. This encodes CASSQGRGRDEKLFF.